The rows below give T cell receptor beta chains drawn from one sample of a study of shared T cell receptors in the human thymus. TCRdb's table, derived via immunoSEQ multiplex PCR, lists solely in-frame clones and lacks some. The sample lists about 610,000 clones, more than 75% occurring once. These same data were also listed under a study on human thymus T cells.

Sequenced input: thymocytes. These receptors were taken from a boy under two years old with a congenital heart defect. CDR3s include the opening cysteine and the closing phenylalanine or tryptophan. A D gene is named only where the DNA matches it firmly. Size is stated for part of the rows, as once, few or many counts, or as a class when the clone is expanded.

CDR3 | DNA | size | J | D | V
CASSPGTSDIHTGELFF | TGTGCCAGCAGTCCCGGGACTAGCGACATTCACACCGGGGAGCTGTTTTTT | . | TRBJ2-2 | TRBD2 | TRBV28
CASSQDRAERGQGEQYF | TGTGCCAGCAGCCAAGATAGGGCAGAGCGGGGACAGGGGGAGCAGTACTTC | . | TRBJ2-5 | TRBD1 | TRBV4-2
CAWSVGLNNRGRLYGYTF | TGTGCCTGGAGTGTTGGACTAAATAACAGGGGGCGCCTCTACGGCTACACCTTC | once | TRBJ1-2 | TRBD1 | TRBV30
CASSFGSTYEQYF | TGTGCCAGCAGCTTCGGGTCGACCTACGAGCAGTACTTC | few | TRBJ2-7 | . | TRBV7-3
CASGTENTEAFF | TGTGCCTCCGGGACAGAGAACACTGAAGCTTTCTTT | . | TRBJ1-1 | TRBD1 | TRBV30
CASSEGGPSQPQHF | TGCGCCAGCAGCGAGGGCGGACCCTCTCAGCCCCAGCATTTT | . | TRBJ1-5 | . | TRBV5-1
CASSSGKSSALHF | TGTGCCAGCAGTTCAGGCAAATCGTCGGCCCTCCACTTT | . | TRBJ1-6 | . | TRBV28
CASSLWENRDRGDQPQHF | TGTGCCAGCAGCTTATGGGAGAACCGGGACAGGGGTGATCAGCCCCAGCATTTT | . | TRBJ1-5 | TRBD1 | TRBV7-2
CASSPRGGWETQYF | TGTGCCAGTAGTCCGCGGGGAGGCTGGGAGACCCAGTACTTC | once | TRBJ2-5 | . | TRBV19
CASSLIPDSANYGYTF | TGTGCCAGCAGTTTAATCCCCGACAGCGCTAACTATGGCTACACCTTC | . | TRBJ1-2 | . | TRBV28
CASSTRQGARYGYTF | TGTGCCAGCAGCACAAGACAGGGGGCGAGATATGGCTACACCTTC | . | TRBJ1-2 | TRBD1 | TRBV9
CASSRVRGRKYEQYF | TGTGCCAGCAGTCGGGTTCGGGGGAGAAAGTACGAGCAGTACTTC | . | TRBJ2-7 | . | TRBV6-5
CASSPQGAESSYNEQFF | TGTGCCAGCAGCCCCCAGGGGGCAGAGAGCTCCTACAATGAGCAGTTCTTC | . | TRBJ2-1 | TRBD1 | TRBV7-3